A single sample is the source of the 8 T cell receptor beta chains below, sequenced in a study of cytomegalovirus exposure and HLA in healthy donors. Primers included in the PCR were 60 Vbeta and 13 Jbeta primers. Libraries were prepared by immunoSEQ multiplex PCR; TCRdb keeps only in-frame clonotypes and omits some of them. Among around 100,000 clones, 81% were seen once, and the ten largest hold 4.2%. The sequenced material came from PBMCs. Receptor source: a woman between 70 and 85 years old in good health and CMV-seropositive.

The rearrangement uses TRBV7-2 and TRBJ2-7; 7 nucleotides line up with TRBD2. This CDR3 contains 15 residues. The trim removed 5 bases at V and 6 bases at J, leaving 13 bases unmatched. Germline V CDR1 and CDR2: SGHTA, FQGNSA. In nucleotides, the CDR3 is TGTGCCAGCAGCATTCGGACTAGTTTGATCCGCGAGCAGTACTTC. This translates into CASSIRTSLIREQYF.

The chain is built from TRBV7-2 and TRBJ1-1, with 10 nucleotides matching TRBD1. Germline assignment: CDR1 SGHTA and CDR2 FQGNSA. The V segment lost 5 bases and the J segment 1 base; nucleotides outside the gene matches: 7. There are 16 residues in the CDR3. The CDR3 loop is CASSPGTGVGNTEAFF. Here the CDR3 DNA reads TGTGCCAGCAGCCCCGGGACAGGGGTAGGGAACACTGAAGCTTTCTTT.

The rearrangement uses TRBV7-2 and TRBJ2-5; 15 bases fit TRBD2. CDR3 size: 16 residues. V dropped 5 bases and J dropped 2; count of bases not matched to a gene: 3. Germline CDR1 SGHTA, CDR2 FQGNSA. The CDR3 sequence: CASSEGLAGGQETQYF. CDR3 nucleotides: TGTGCCAGCAGCGAAGGACTAGCGGGAGGGCAAGAGACCCAGTACTTC.

There are a few counts of this clone. Other nucleotide sequences from this sample produce the same CDR3. J is TRBJ2-7 and V is TRBV5-4; D is possibly TRBD2 (5 bases). Germline V CDR1 and CDR2: SGHNT, YYREEE (reference sequence). V shed 5 bases and J shed 2 bases, with 8 bases lying between them. The CDR3 is 12 residues long. The chain's CDR3 is CASSSGTYEQYF. Written as DNA, the CDR3 is TGTGCCAGCAGTTCCGGGACCTACGAGCAGTACTTC.

This clone occurred once. The chain couples TRBV19 to TRBJ2-5; TRBD1 agrees at 8 bases. The CDR3 totals 12 residues. Germline lookup yields CDR1 LNHDA and CDR2 SQIVND (reference sequence). V lost 6 bases to trimming and J lost 4 bases; unmatched junction nucleotides: 1. CDR3: CASRTGGETQYF. DNA for the CDR3: TGTGCCAGTAGAACAGGGGGAGAGACCCAGTACTTC.

The chain links TRBV13 to TRBJ1-3; possibly TRBD1 for D (6 bases). Per germline, CDR1 PRHDT and CDR2 FYEKMQ (reference sequence). The V end was cut by 5 bases, the J end by 0 bases, with 14 bases between. The CDR3 has 16 amino acids. The CDR3 spells CASSRDIFFSGNTIYF. CDR3 in DNA: TGTGCCAGCAGCCGGGACATATTCTTCTCTGGAAACACCATATATTTT.

CDR3 sequence (DNA): TGCGCCAGCAGCCCAGACGGGATCTATGGCTACACCTTC. It specifies CASSPDGIYGYTF. The rearrangement uses TRBV5-1 and TRBJ1-2; no reliable D call. The CDR3 is made up of 13 amino acids. Germline CDR1 is SGHRS and CDR2 is YFSETQ. Trimming pared 4 bases from V and 4 bases from J, leaving 11 bases between.

A single count supports this clone. This chain connects TRBV6-1 to TRBJ1-3; TRBD1 might be the D (5 bases). The CDR3 runs 13 residues. Germline V gene data show CDR1 as MNHNS and CDR2 as SASEGT. Between the trimmed V and J ends, which lost 9 bases and 0 bases, there was a span of 9 bases. CDR3 sequence: CASSRGSGNTIYF. In DNA, the CDR3 is TGTGCCAGTTCTAGGGGCTCTGGAAACACCATATATTTT.